This T cell receptor (beta chain) was documented in a study of shared clonotypes between healthy human individuals. Overall study context: The donor group consisted of a couple of women and a few men, aged 18 to 49. General study results and limits: Clonotype sharing across donors was expected to vary with sequencing depth.

From germline, CDR1 is SGHDT and CDR2 YYEEEE. V gave up 2 bases and J gave up 4 bases; unmatched junction bases: 3. The CDR3 contains 13 residues. Notes on this clone: Its specificity is not known.

Deep-level running was used for the assay. Clones were read by immunoSEQ multiplex PCR, and TCRdb kept only the in-frame ones, dropping some. Among roughly 1 million clones listed, 78% were seen once. Sequenced material: memory CD4+ T cells from PBMCs. Subset denoted: CD45RA-negative fraction. The chain recombines TRBV5-6 with TRBJ2-7, with 7 bases aligning to TRBD2. This sequence originates from a man younger than 30 in good health. Some clones in this sample may be carry-over from other donors' samples. The DNA for the CDR3 is TGTGCCAGCAGCTTCGGGAGGCATTACGAGCAGTACTTC. Its translation: CASSFGRHYEQYF.